What follows are 19 T cell receptor beta chains derived from one specimen sequenced in a study of blood T cell repertoires in COVID-19. The method was immunoSEQ multiplex PCR; TCRdb's version includes in-frame clones alone and lacks a portion of them. The sample comprises around 330,000 clones, roughly 90% of which are singletons, and around 2.6% rests with the top ten. Sequencing was done on a sample of PBMCs or T cells enriched from blood (not recorded which). The source is a man between 60 and 75 years old who had recovered from COVID-19.

The J gene is TRBJ2-1, the V gene TRBV27; D is uncertain. The germline V gene encodes CDR1 MNHEY and CDR2 SMNVEV (reference sequence). The CDR3 runs 15 residues. The ends were cut back, 1 base at V and 0 bases at J, with 7 bases in the middle. The CDR3 DNA follows: TGTGCCAGCAGTTTATACCCGAGCTCCTACAATGAGCAGTTCTTC. This encodes CASSLYPSSYNEQFF.

The J gene is TRBJ1-5, the V gene TRBV6-6; D is perhaps TRBD1 (6 bases). The CDR3 covers 17 residues. The V end was cut by 5 bases, the J end by 2 bases, with 19 bases between. CDR1 and CDR2 (germline): MNHNY, SVGAGI (reference sequence). CDR3 DNA sequence: TGTGCCAGCAGTCCCAGGGGCCCGTTGGAGGGCAATCAGCCCCAGCATTTT. This encodes CASSPRGPLEGNQPQHF.

The chain couples TRBV5-6 to TRBJ1-5; D possibly corresponds to TRBD1 (6 bases). Germline CDR1 SGHDT, CDR2 YYEEEE. This CDR3 is built from 12 residues. Between the trimmed V and J ends, which lost 3 bases and 8 bases, there was a span of 9 bases. In DNA form, the CDR3 reads TGTGCCAGCAGCTCAGGGGTTGAGCCCCAGCATTTT. It is translated as CASSSGVEPQHF.

The rearrangement uses TRBV4-1 and TRBJ2-3, with TRBD2 matching over 10 bases. The length of the CDR3 is 17 residues. Germline CDR1 reads MGHRA; CDR2 reads YSYEKL. The junction had 8 bases not matched to a gene; V was cut back by 2 bases and J by 3 bases. The DNA for the CDR3 is TGCGCCAGCAGCCAATCCCCTAGCGGGAGAAGTACAGATACGCAGTATTTT. Protein: CASSQSPSGRSTDTQYF.

V usage is TRBV3-1 (or the pseudogene TRBV3-2) and J usage is TRBJ2-2, with 10 bases aligning to TRBD1. The germline gives CDR1 LGHDT, CDR2 YNNKEL (reference sequence). The CDR3 extends over 16 amino acids. V lost 3 bases, J lost 6 bases, and 7 bases stayed unmatched. The CDR3 protein is CASSQRQGAKAGELFF. CDR3 sequence (DNA): TGTGCCAGCAGCCAGAGACAGGGGGCCAAGGCCGGGGAGCTGTTTTTT.

The V and J genes are TRBV6-5 and TRBJ1-1, with 7 bases aligning to TRBD1. J was trimmed by 1 base and V by 5 bases; bases with no gene match: 7. CDR1 is MNHEY, CDR2 SVGAGI, per germline. This CDR3 has 15 amino acids. The CDR3 loop reads CASSIRTGANTEAFF. Written as DNA, the CDR3 is TGTGCCAGCAGTATCCGGACAGGTGCGAACACTGAAGCTTTCTTT.

V usage is TRBV11-2 and J usage is TRBJ1-2; D is unresolved. The CDR3 runs to 15 residues. CDR1 SGHAT and CDR2 FQNNGV come from the germline V gene. With 5 bases removed from V and 5 bases from J, the gap between germline ends came to 18 bases. Written as DNA, the CDR3 is TGTGCCAGCAGCCCCACCCGAACGGGGAGTTATGGCTACACCTTC. It specifies CASSPTRTGSYGYTF.

The chain joins TRBV24-1 to TRBJ2-3; D possibly corresponds to TRBD2 (5 bases). Trimming cost V 2 bases and J 6 bases, with 11 bases left between them. This CDR3 spans 14 amino acids. Germline V lookup: CDR1 KGHDR, CDR2 SFDVKD. For the CDR3, the DNA is TGTGCCACCAGTGATTGGACTGTTTCGGATACGCAGTATTTT. Translation gives CATSDWTVSDTQYF.

The gene calls are TRBV18 and TRBJ1-2; no definite D call. Per germline, CDR1 KGHSH and CDR2 LQKENI. With 0 bases removed from V and 3 bases from J, the gap between germline ends came to 5 bases. The CDR3 has 13 residues. CDR3 sequence: CASSPPSDYGYTF. CDR3 in DNA: TGTGCCAGCTCACCACCGTCAGACTATGGCTACACCTTC.

The V and J genes are TRBV2 and TRBJ2-5; 10 nucleotides match TRBD2. With 4 bases clipped from V and 5 bases from J, the junction kept 10 bases outside the gene matches. Germline V gene data show CDR1 as SNHLY and CDR2 as FYNNEI. The CDR3 has 16 amino acids. The CDR3, as DNA: TGTGCCAGCAGTGGGCGTGAGCGGGGGGGCCTCGAGACCCAGTACTTC. Amino acid sequence: CASSGRERGGLETQYF.

V is TRBV6-4 and J is TRBJ2-2; possible D gene TRBD2, 5 bases. Trimming shortened V by 0 bases and J by 4 bases, and 6 bases separated the two germline ends. The CDR3 spans 14 residues. CDR1 and CDR2 (germline): MRHNA, SNTAGT. As DNA, the CDR3 is TGTGCCAGCAGTGACTCGGGAGTCACCGGGGAGCTGTTTTTT. Its protein is CASSDSGVTGELFF.

The chain couples TRBV7-8 to TRBJ1-4; tentatively, D is TRBD1 (5 bases). The CDR3 sequence is 15 residues long. With 2 bases removed from V and 3 bases from J, the gap between germline ends came to 10 bases. Germline V CDR1 and CDR2: SGHVS, FQNEAQ. In DNA, the CDR3 is TGTGCCAGCAGCTTATATCCACAGGCTAATGAAAAACTGTTTTTT. Residues: CASSLYPQANEKLFF.

The table lists this clone with a count of one. The rearrangement joins TRBV19 to TRBJ2-1; weak D call: TRBD2 (6 bases). The ends were cut back, 5 bases at V and 5 bases at J, with 13 bases in the middle. The CDR3 is made up of 14 amino acids. CDR1 and CDR2 (germline): LNHDA, SQIVND (reference sequence). CDR3 amino acids: CASSEGGPHNEQFF. The CDR3 nucleotides are TGTGCCAGTAGTGAGGGAGGACCCCACAATGAGCAGTTCTTC.

This chain uses TRBV2 with TRBJ1-4, with 9 positions matching TRBD1. Germline V gene sequence: CDR1 SNHLY, CDR2 FYNNEI. V was clipped by 6 bases and J by 5 bases; unmatched bases: 4. This CDR3 region has 14 residues. CDR3 nucleotides: TGTGCCAGCAGGACGACAGGGGGAAATGAAAAACTGTTTTTT. Protein sequence: CASRTTGGNEKLFF.

The gene calls are TRBV27 and TRBJ1-2; D might be TRBD1 (6 bases). There are 13 residues in the CDR3. Germline CDR1 reads MNHEY; CDR2 reads SMNVEV (reference sequence). The V end lost 5 bases, the J end lost 2 bases, and 9 bases lay between the germline ends. The CDR3, as DNA: TGTGCCAGCAGTGCAACAGGGAACTATGGCTACACCTTC. It specifies CASSATGNYGYTF.

V is TRBV5-1 and J is TRBJ1-6; 7 bases align to TRBD1. This CDR3 region has 14 residues. Germline V gene lookup returns CDR1 SGHRS and CDR2 YFSETQ. After removal of 3 bases from V and 5 bases from J, the junction contained 2 bases not matched to a gene. The DNA of the CDR3 is TGCGCCAGCAGCTCGGGACAGAATAATTCACCCCTCCACTTT. Its protein product is CASSSGQNNSPLHF.

Of note for this clone: Additional DNA sequences in this sample encode the identical CDR3. The chain is built from TRBV9 and TRBJ2-3; D is unresolved. The CDR3 has 14 residues. Germline CDR1 is SGDLS and CDR2 is YYNGEE. Trimming pared 0 bases from V and 0 bases from J, leaving 5 bases between. The CDR3 here is CASSVASSTDTQYF. CDR3 nucleotides: TGTGCCAGCAGCGTAGCCAGTAGCACAGATACGCAGTATTTT.

The chain joins TRBV20-1 to TRBJ2-7; TRBD2 is a possible D gene (6 bases). V lost 3 bases and J 3 bases, leaving 12 bases between the germline ends. The CDR3 covers 13 residues. Germline assignment: CDR1 DFQATT and CDR2 SNEGSKA (reference sequence). CDR3 residues: CSASGGGIYEQYF. The CDR3 bases are TGCAGTGCTAGTGGTGGGGGGATCTACGAGCAGTACTTC.

The chain employs TRBV3-1 (or the pseudogene TRBV3-2) and TRBJ2-1; D unresolved. The CDR3 length is 15 residues. V gave up 1 base and J gave up 9 bases, with 16 bases separating them. Germline CDR1 is LGHDT and CDR2 is YNNKEL (reference sequence). Here the CDR3 reads CASSQVSPPTGEQFF. The CDR3 coding sequence is TGTGCCAGCAGCCAAGTGTCTCCCCCCACGGGTGAGCAGTTCTTC.